One and the same sample provided the 10 T cell receptor beta chains below, sequenced in a study of blood T cells in healthy people across ages. PCR was performed a second time for 7 to 11 cycles using a sample-barcoded 5' primer and a J-beta primer mix. TCRdb recomputed calls from the 5' RACE reads with MiXCR, one row per CDR3 protein. Here the sample spans hundreds of thousands of distinct CDR3 sequences, more than 45% being singletons. Material: blood. The receptor set was obtained from an elderly woman in good health.

This clonotype was recorded many times. V gene TRBV10-3 combines with J gene TRBJ2-5, with D maybe TRBD2 (5 bases). The germline CDR1 and CDR2 sequences are ENHRY and SYGVKD. Trimming removed 8 bases at V and 3 bases at J, with 13 bases between. The CDR3 sequence is 13 residues long. The CDR3 loop reads CAISDSTKETQYF. The CDR3 nucleotides read TGTGCCATCTCGGACTCAACTAAAGAGACCCAGTACTTC.

The genes are TRBV7-2 and TRBJ2-7, with TRBD1 identical over 7 bases. The CDR3 is 14 amino acids. V lost 5 bases, J lost 2 bases, and 6 bases stayed unmatched. Germline CDR1 is SGHTA and CDR2 is FQGNSA. The DNA of the CDR3 is TGTGCCAGCAGCCCGGGACAGCTTACCTACGAGCAGTACTTC. This sequence encodes CASSPGQLTYEQYF. Full variable domain (rest looked up from reference TRBV7-2 and TRBJ2-7): GAGVSQSPSNKVTEKGKDVELRCDPISGHTALYWYRQSLGQGLEFLIYFQGNSAPDKSGLPSDRFSAERTGGSVSTLTIQRTQQEDSAVYLCASSPGQLTYEQYFGPGTRLTVT.

There are many counts of this clonotype. The chain is built from TRBV27 and TRBJ2-3; D is possibly TRBD1 (5 bases). V shed 0 bases and J shed 6 bases, with 13 bases lying between them. The CDR3 is 15 amino acids. Per germline, CDR1 MNHEY and CDR2 SMNVEV (reference sequence). The CDR3 sequence is CASSLSPVGRDTQYF. In DNA form, the CDR3 reads TGTGCCAGCAGTTTATCCCCGGTGGGGCGGGATACGCAGTATTTT.

This chain links TRBV18 with TRBJ1-2; 7 bases match TRBD1. From germline, CDR1 is KGHSH and CDR2 LQKENI. The CDR3 totals 15 residues. V dropped 3 bases and J dropped 7; count of bases not matched to a gene: 11. DNA of the CDR3: TGTGCCAGCTCACCCTCAAACAGGGGCGAGCGTGGCTACACCTTC. Residues: CASSPSNRGERGYTF.

The chain combines TRBV20-1 with TRBJ2-1; tentative D call: TRBD2 (6 bases). V lost 1 base to trimming and J lost 0 bases, with 16 bases between them. The length of the CDR3 is 17 residues. The germline V gene has CDR1 DFQATT and CDR2 SNEGSKA (reference sequence). CDR3 sequence (DNA): TGCAGTGCTAGAGGTTACGGTAGCGGCAGCTCCTACAATGAGCAGTTCTTC. Amino acid sequence: CSARGYGSGSSYNEQFF.

To note about this clonotype: The junction differs from germline at one of its ends, possibly a read error. V gene TRBV7-3 combines with J gene TRBJ1-6, with D perhaps matching TRBD1 (5 bases). Germline V lookup: CDR1 SGHTA, CDR2 FQGTGA. The CDR3 sequence is 15 residues long. The CDR3 here is CASSLSTAYNPPLHF. CDR3 DNA: TGTGCCAGCAGCCTATCGACAGCGTATAATCCACCCCTCCACTTT.

At least ten counts were recorded for this clonotype. DNA for the CDR3: TGTGCCAGCAGTGGCGTGGGCGGGGAGCTGTTTTTT. It specifies CASSGVGGELFF. The genes are TRBV12-3 or TRBV12-4 and TRBJ2-2; D is ambiguous. This CDR3 has 12 residues. V dropped 5 bases and J dropped 7 bases, with 8 bases sitting between them.

A note on this clonotype: A read error may be the cause here, since a much bigger clone is one base away. V gene TRBV9 combines with J gene TRBJ2-3; TRBD1 matches 7 bases. Germline V gives CDR1 SGDLS, CDR2 YYNGEE. The CDR3 runs 17 residues. V was clipped by 4 bases and J by 0 bases; unmatched bases: 11. The CDR3 loop is CASSTEGGWRSTDTQYF. Written as DNA, the CDR3 is TGTGCCAGCAGCACCGAAGGGGGCTGGCGAAGCACAGATACGCAGTATTTT.

About this clonotype: One end of the junction fails to match germline, which may point to a read error. The chain has TRBV28 and TRBJ2-3; maybe TRBD1 (6 bases). The CDR3 is made up of 12 amino acids. Germline values: CDR1 MDHEN, CDR2 SYDVKM. The CDR3 protein is CASSPRTDMQYF. The CDR3 DNA sequence: TGTGCCAGCAGTCCTCGGACAGATATGCAGTATTTT.

Concerning this clonotype: Being one base from a much bigger clone, this may be a read error. The chain carries TRBV13 and TRBJ2-7, with 8 bases aligning to TRBD1. The germline V gene has CDR1 PRHDT and CDR2 FYEKMQ (reference sequence). This CDR3 spans 14 amino acids. The V gene end was trimmed by 5 bases and the J gene end by 6 bases; junction bases not matched to a gene: 9. The CDR3 loop is CASSPSDRGSEQYF. CDR3 coding DNA: TGTGCCAGCAGCCCCTCCGACAGGGGTTCCGAGCAGTACTTC.